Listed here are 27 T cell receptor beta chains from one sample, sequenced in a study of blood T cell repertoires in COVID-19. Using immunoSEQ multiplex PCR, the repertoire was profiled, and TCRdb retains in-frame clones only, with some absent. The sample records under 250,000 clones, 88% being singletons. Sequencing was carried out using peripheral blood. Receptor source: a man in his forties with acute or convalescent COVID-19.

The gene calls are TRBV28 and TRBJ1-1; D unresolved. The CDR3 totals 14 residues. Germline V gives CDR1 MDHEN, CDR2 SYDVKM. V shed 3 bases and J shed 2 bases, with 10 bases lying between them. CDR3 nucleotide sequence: TGTGCCAGCAGTTTTGGGGAGATAAACACTGAAGCTTTCTTT. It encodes CASSFGEINTEAFF.

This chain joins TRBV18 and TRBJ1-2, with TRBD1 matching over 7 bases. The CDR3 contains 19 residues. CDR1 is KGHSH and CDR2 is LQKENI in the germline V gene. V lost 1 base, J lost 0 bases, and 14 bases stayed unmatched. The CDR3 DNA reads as TGTGCCAGCTCACCACTGAGGGGGCACGAGTGGGGCCCTAACTATGGCTACACCTTC. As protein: CASSPLRGHEWGPNYGYTF.

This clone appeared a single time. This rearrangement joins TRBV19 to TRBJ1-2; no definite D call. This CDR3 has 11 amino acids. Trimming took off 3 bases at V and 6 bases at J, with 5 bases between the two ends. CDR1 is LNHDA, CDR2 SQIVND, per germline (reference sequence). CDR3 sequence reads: CASSIGNGYTF. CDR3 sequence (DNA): TGTGCCAGTAGTATCGGGAATGGCTACACCTTC.

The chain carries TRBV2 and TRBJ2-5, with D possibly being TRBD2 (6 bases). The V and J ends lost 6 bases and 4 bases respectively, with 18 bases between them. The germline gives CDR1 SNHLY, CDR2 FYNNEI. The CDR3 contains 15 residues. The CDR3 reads CASRSGGVGLETQYF. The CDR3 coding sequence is TGTGCCAGCAGGTCCGGCGGGGTGGGGCTAGAGACCCAGTACTTC.

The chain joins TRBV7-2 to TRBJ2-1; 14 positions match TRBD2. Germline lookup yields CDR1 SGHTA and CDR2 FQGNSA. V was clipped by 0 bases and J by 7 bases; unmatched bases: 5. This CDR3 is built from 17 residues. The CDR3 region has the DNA TGTGCCAGCAGCTTAGCGTTTGGGACTAGCGGGAGAAATGAGCAGTTCTTC. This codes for CASSLAFGTSGRNEQFF.

CDR3 nucleotides: TGTGCCAGCAGTTTGGGCAGGAGCACAGATACGCAGTATTTT. Protein: CASSLGRSTDTQYF. The chain employs TRBV28 and TRBJ2-3; unclear D gene. Between the trimmed V and J ends, which lost 3 bases and 0 bases, there was a span of 7 bases. Germline-derived CDR1 and CDR2 are MDHEN and SYDVKM. CDR3 length: 14 amino acids.

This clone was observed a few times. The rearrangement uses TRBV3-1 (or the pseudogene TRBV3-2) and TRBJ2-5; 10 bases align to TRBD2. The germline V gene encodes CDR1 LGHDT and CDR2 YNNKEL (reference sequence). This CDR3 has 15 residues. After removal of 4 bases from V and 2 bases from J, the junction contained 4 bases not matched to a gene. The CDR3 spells CASSLLAGAQETQYF. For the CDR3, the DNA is TGTGCCAGCAGCCTTCTAGCGGGGGCGCAAGAGACCCAGTACTTC.

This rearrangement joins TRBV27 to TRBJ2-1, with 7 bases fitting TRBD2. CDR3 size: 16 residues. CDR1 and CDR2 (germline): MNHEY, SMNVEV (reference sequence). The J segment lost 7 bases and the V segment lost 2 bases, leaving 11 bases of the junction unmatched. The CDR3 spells CASSLIRNGRTNEQFF. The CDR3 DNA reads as TGTGCCAGCAGTTTAATTCGTAACGGGAGGACGAATGAGCAGTTCTTC.

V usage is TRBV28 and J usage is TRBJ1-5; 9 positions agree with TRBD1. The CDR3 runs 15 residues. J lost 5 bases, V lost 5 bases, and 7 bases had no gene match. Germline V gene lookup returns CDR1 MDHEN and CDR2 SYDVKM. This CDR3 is CASSPRDRDHQPQHF. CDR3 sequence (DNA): TGTGCCAGCAGTCCCCGGGACAGGGATCATCAGCCCCAGCATTTT.

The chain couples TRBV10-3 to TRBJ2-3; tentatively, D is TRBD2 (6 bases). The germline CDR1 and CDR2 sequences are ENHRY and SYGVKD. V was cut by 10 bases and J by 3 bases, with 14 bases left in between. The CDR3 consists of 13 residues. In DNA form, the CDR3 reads TGTGCCACGAGACCTCTAGCGACAGATACGCAGTATTTT. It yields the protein CATRPLATDTQYF.

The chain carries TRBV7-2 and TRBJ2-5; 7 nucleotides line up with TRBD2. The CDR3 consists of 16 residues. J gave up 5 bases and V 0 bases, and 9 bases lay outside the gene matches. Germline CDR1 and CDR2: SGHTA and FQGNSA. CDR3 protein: CASSLAFGGSGETQYF. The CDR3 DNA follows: TGTGCCAGCAGCTTAGCATTCGGGGGGAGTGGCGAGACCCAGTACTTC. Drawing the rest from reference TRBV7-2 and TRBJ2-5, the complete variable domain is GAGVSQSPSNKVTEKGKDVELRCDPISGHTALYWYRQSLGQGLEFLIYFQGNSAPDKSGLPSDRFSAERTGGSVSTLTIQRTQQEDSAVYLCASSLAFGGSGETQYFGPGTRLLVL.

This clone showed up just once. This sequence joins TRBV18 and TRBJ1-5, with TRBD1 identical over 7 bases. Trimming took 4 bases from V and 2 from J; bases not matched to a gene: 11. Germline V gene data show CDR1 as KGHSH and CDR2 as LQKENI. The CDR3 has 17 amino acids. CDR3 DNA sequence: TGTGCCAGCTCACTCGGGACAGTTTCTGCGGGCAATCAGCCCCAGCATTTT. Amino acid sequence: CASSLGTVSAGNQPQHF.

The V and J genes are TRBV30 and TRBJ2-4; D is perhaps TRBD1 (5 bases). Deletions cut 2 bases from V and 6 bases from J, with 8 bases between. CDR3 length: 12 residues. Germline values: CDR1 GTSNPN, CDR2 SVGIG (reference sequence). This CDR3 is CAWSNQGNIQYF. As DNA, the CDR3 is TGTGCCTGGAGTAATCAGGGAAACATTCAGTACTTC.

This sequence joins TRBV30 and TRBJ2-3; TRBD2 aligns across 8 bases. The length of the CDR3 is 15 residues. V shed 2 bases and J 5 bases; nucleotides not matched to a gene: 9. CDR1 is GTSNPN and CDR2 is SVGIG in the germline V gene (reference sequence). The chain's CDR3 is CAWSTSGSIGDTQYF. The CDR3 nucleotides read TGTGCCTGGAGTACCAGCGGGAGCATAGGAGATACGCAGTATTTT.

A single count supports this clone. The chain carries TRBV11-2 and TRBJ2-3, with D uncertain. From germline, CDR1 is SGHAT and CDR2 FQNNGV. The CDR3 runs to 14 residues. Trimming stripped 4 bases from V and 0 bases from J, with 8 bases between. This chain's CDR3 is CASSSFASTDTQYF. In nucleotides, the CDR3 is TGTGCCAGCAGCTCGTTCGCGAGCACAGATACGCAGTATTTT.

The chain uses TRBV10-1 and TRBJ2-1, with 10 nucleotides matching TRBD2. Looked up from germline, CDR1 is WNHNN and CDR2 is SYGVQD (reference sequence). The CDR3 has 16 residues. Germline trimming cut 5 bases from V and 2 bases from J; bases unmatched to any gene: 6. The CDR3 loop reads CASSFLSGGTYNEQFF. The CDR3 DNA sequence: TGCGCCAGCAGTTTCCTTAGCGGGGGGACCTACAATGAGCAGTTCTTC.

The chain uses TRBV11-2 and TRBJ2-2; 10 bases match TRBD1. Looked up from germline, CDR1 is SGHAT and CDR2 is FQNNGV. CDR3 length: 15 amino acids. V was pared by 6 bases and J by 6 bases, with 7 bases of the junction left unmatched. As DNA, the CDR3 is TGTGCCAGCAGAGACAGGGGGCCTTTGGCCGGGGAGCTGTTTTTT. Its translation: CASRDRGPLAGELFF.

This CDR3 is CASSQENSQETQYF. CDR3 sequence (DNA): TGTGCCAGCAGCCAAGAGAATAGTCAAGAGACCCAGTACTTC. The chain is built from TRBV3-1 (or the pseudogene TRBV3-2) and TRBJ2-5; D is uncertain. CDR1 LGHDT and CDR2 YNNKEL come from the germline V gene (reference sequence). Between the trimmed V and J ends, which lost 0 bases and 2 bases, there was a span of 7 bases. This CDR3 is built from 14 residues.

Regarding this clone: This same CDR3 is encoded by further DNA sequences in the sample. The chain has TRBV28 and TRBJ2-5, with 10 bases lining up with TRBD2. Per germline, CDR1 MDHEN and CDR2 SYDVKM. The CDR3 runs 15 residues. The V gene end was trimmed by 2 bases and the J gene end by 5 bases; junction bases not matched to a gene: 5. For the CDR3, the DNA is TGTGCCAGCAGTTTAGGTCTAGCGGGAGTTGAGACCCAGTACTTC. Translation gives CASSLGLAGVETQYF.

CDR3 sequence (DNA): TGTGCCAGCACCCTAGGGGTAATGCAAGAGACCCAGTACTTC. It is translated as CASTLGVMQETQYF. V usage is TRBV7-9 and J usage is TRBJ2-5, with D maybe TRBD1 (5 bases). The germline V and J ends were trimmed by 7 bases and 2 bases, with 14 bases remaining between them. Germline lookup yields CDR1 SEHNR and CDR2 FQNEAQ (reference sequence). CDR3 length: 14 amino acids.

The CDR3 reads CASSQSWQTSAAQHF. CDR3 nucleotide sequence: TGTGCCAGCAGCCAAAGTTGGCAGACATCAGCAGCCCAGCATTTT. The chain links TRBV4-2 to TRBJ1-5; D call uncertain. Germline V gene data show CDR1 as LGHNA and CDR2 as YNFKEQ. Trimming took off 2 bases at V and 11 bases at J, with 19 bases between the two ends. This CDR3 has 15 amino acids.

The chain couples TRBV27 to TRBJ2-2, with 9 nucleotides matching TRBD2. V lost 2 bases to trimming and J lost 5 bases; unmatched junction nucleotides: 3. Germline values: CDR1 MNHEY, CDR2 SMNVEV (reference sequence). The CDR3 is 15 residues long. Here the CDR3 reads CASSLSLAGTGELFF. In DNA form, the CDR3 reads TGTGCCAGCAGTTTAAGTCTAGCGGGAACCGGGGAGCTGTTTTTT.

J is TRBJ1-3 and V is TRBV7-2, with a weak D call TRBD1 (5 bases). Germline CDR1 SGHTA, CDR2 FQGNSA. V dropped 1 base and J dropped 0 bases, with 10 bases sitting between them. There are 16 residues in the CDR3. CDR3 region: CASSLGTTISGNTIYF. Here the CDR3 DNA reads TGTGCCAGCAGCTTAGGGACAACCATCTCTGGAAACACCATATATTTT.

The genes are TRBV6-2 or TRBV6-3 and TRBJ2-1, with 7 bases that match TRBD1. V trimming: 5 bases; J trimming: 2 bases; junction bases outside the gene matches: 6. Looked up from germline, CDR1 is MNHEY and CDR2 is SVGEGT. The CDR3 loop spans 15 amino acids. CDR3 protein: CASSKWDSPYNEQFF. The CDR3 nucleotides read TGTGCCAGCAGTAAATGGGACAGCCCCTACAATGAGCAGTTCTTC.

The CDR3 is CASSREAGGLTYEQYF. The DNA for the CDR3 is TGCGCCAGCAGCCGGGAAGCGGGAGGGTTAACCTACGAGCAGTACTTC. This rearrangement joins TRBV5-1 to TRBJ2-7, with 10 positions matching TRBD2. J lost 2 bases, V lost 4 bases, and 9 bases had no gene match. CDR1 and CDR2 from the germline V gene are SGHRS and YFSETQ. The CDR3 runs 16 residues. The entire variable domain, with the rest obtained from reference TRBV5-1 and TRBJ2-7, is as follows: KAGVTQTPRYLIKTRGQQVTLSCSPISGHRSVSWYQQTPGQGLQFLFEYFSETQRNKGNFPGRFSGRQFSNSRSEMNVSTLELGDSALYLCASSREAGGLTYEQYFGPGTRLTVT.

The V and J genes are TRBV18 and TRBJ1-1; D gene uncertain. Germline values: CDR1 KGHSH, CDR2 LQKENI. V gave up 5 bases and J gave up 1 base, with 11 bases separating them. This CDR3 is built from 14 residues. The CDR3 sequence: CASSEITANTEAFF. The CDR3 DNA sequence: TGTGCCAGCTCAGAAATTACAGCGAACACTGAAGCTTTCTTT.

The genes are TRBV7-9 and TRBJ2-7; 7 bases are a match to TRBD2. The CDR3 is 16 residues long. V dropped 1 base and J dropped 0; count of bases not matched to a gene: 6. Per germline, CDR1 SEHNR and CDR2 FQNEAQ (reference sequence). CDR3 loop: CASSLGLAETSYEQYF. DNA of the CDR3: TGTGCCAGCAGCTTAGGGCTAGCGGAGACCTCCTACGAGCAGTACTTC.